This T cell receptor beta chain was profiled in a study of beta chain features in type 1 diabetes (dated 2018 in TCRdb). Broadly, across the study: Patients and healthy donors did not differ in mean age, gender distribution, total cell number or subset yield. A total of about 100 million sorted cells were examined across all samples, and RNA yield correlated strongly with the number of cells per subset. Regulatory and stem cell-like memory subsets were obtained from only 8 patients and roughly 8 healthy donors, while naive and central memory subsets were obtained from all 28 donors. In the study, recently diagnosed type 1 diabetes patients and matched healthy donors were compared on the TCRB repertoires of their sorted circulating CD4+ T cell subsets. Findings and caveats that apply to the study as a whole: Sequencing cDNA rather than genomic DNA could over-represent highly expressing activated cells, although activation and CD3 levels did not differ between groups. Because the HLA sub-analyses included only small numbers of individuals, any influence of HLA type on TCRB rearrangement was left unresolved. PCR may preferentially amplify shorter templates, but because patient and control samples were amplified and corrected together, any resulting skew would affect both groups equally. Fewer insertions and more nucleotide deletions at VDJ recombination sites were observed in patients with type 1 diabetes, implying thymic rearrangement abnormalities. The naive, central memory and regulatory TCRB repertoires appeared to resemble one another more closely among patients than among healthy donors. A moderate but significant shortening of TCRB CDR3 length was observed in type 1 diabetes patients in all four CD4+ subsets.

The CDR3 starts with the cysteine, ends with the phenylalanine, and has 16 residues. Just CDR3 DNA is preserved here, 48 bases in frame from base 1. At the junction V is shortened by 5 bases and J by 8 bases, with 22 bases in between. The germline V gene (reference sequence) gives CDR1 as LNHDA and CDR2 as SQIVND. Each donor gave one peripheral blood draw, averaging about 120 mL, which was collected into heparinised tubes. A BD FACSAria II was used to sort naive, central memory, regulatory and stem cell-like memory CD4+ T cells with a panel that included CD45RO, CCR7, CD25, CD127, CD95 and CD27. Purity was above 95% for every sorted population. Right away, PBMCs were isolated by Lymphoprep density gradient centrifugation and were stained directly, with no culture step. So that batch effects would be minimized, each experiment stained and sorted samples in pairs, pairing one healthy donor with one patient.

The entire amount of isolated RNA was reverse transcribed using the High Capacity cDNA Reverse Transcription Kit, so the sequenced TCRB transcripts were expressed ones. Deep immunoSEQ sequencing was performed on naive, central memory and regulatory T cell samples, with an average of about 3.6 million total reads per sample. Sorted cells were lysed in RLT buffer, and RNA was extracted using DNase-treated RNeasy Micro or Mini kits according to cell number. To prevent cross-contamination, each cell subset was processed individually, whereas patient and healthy donor samples were processed jointly. Using the immunoSEQ multiplex PCR, TCRB sequences were amplified from cDNA into 87-bp fragments spanning the CDR3 region. The amplicons were sequenced using the Illumina HiSeq platform. The study's own analysis went as follows. Synthetic template baselines were used to correct PCR bias computationally, reads within Hamming distance 2 were collapsed together, and singletons that could not be merged were discarded. Reads were aligned against IMGT to assign V, D and J genes, CDR3 length and insertions or deletions at six rearrangement sites. Clonotype counts were normalized to sorted cell number within each subset before computing true diversity and Gini coefficients with the tcR R package. Repertoire sharing was quantified using the overlap coefficient calculated on TCRB nucleotide sequences. This immuneACCESS table, as held by TCRdb, lists in-frame sequences with V and J called but not all clones. Of the missing ones, under half trace to an unresolved V gene in checked studies; the others have no known cause. That table furnishes V, J and clone size, whereas the DNA furnished D and trimming. The sample table contains roughly 130,000 clones; only one count was recorded for 16% of them. Of the sample, about 2.1% is held by the ten largest clones.

In regard to this clone: Its binding antigen is unknown. No quality values exist for individual bases; no much larger clone is one base distant.

The sequence derives from a man aged 30 to 45 with type 1 diabetes. The sample taken for sequencing was central memory CD4+ T cells from blood. Here the chain combines TRBV19 and TRBJ2-1; a tentative D match to TRBD2 spans 7 bases. The CDR3 here reads CASSPYRVRGGDEQFF. The DNA sequence is TGTGCCAGTAGTCCTTACCGGGTCCGCGGGGGCGATGAGCAGTTCTTC. With the rest looked up from the reference TRBV19 and TRBJ2-1 genes rather than sequenced, the full variable domain is DGGITQSPKYLFRKEGQNVTLSCEQNLNHDAMYWYRQDPGQGLRLIYYSQIVNDFQKGDIAEGYSVSREKKESFPLTVTSAQKNPTAFYLCASSPYRVRGGDEQFFGPGTRLTVL.